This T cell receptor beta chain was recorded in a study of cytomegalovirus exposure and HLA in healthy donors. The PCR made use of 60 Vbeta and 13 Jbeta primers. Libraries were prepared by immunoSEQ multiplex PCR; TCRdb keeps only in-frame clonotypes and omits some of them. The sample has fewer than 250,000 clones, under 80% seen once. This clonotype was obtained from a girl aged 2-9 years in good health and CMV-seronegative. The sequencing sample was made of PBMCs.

CDR3: CASSEASGAKNIQYF. CDR3 DNA sequence: TGTGCCAGCAGTGAAGCATCAGGAGCCAAAAACATTCAGTACTTC. The V gene is TRBV6-1, the J gene TRBJ2-4; D unresolved. The CDR3 covers 15 residues. Germline lookup yields CDR1 MNHNS and CDR2 SASEGT. V dropped 0 bases and J dropped 0 bases, with 6 bases sitting between them.